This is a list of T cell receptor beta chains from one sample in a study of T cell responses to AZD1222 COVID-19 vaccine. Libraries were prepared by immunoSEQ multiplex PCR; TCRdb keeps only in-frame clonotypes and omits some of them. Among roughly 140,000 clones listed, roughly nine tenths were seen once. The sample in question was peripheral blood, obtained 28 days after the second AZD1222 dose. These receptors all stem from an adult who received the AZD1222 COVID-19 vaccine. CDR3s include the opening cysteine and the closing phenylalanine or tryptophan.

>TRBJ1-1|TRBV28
CASSLQGATEAFF
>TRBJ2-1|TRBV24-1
CATSGQVGNEQFF
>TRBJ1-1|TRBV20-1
CSASKNTEAFF
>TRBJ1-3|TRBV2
CASGGVGAGNTIYF
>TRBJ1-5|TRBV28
CASKALDQPQHF
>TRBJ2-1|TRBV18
CASSPFRGDNEQFF
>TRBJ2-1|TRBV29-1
CSVEVGLAGYLDEQFF
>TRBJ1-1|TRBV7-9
CASSREQGAQDTEAFF
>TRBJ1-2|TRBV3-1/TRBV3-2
CASSQAPNNYGYTF
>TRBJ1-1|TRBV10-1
CASSESTGPGTEAFF
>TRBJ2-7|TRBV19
CASSPRTAQSPYEQYF
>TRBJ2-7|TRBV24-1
CATSDPMRTGGQYF
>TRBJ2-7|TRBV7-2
CASSLTREKVYEQYF